The entry that follows covers one T cell receptor (beta chain) sequence. This clonotype came up a few times. Its cognate antigen has yet to be identified. No quality values exist for individual bases; no much larger clone is one base distant. The TCR beta CDR3 regions were amplified from the RNA transcripts. The first round of RT-PCR for the TCR CDR3 was performed with the HTBI primer set and the Qiagen OneStep RT-PCR kit. Libraries were constructed in a second round of multiplex PCR, after which size selection and purification were carried out. Sequencing of the libraries was done on an Illumina HiSeq2000 using paired-end 100 bp reads. For the original study's pipeline: SOAPnuke was used to process the raw data, throwing out any read that contained adapters or uncalled bases, had a mean Phred below 15, or lacked an exact constant-primer or identifier match. High-quality paired reads were merged using COPE v1.2.5, and each unique nucleotide sequence was defined as a clonotype. MiTCR v1.1 was used to align clonotypes to the IMGT TRBV, TRBD and TRBJ reference segments. Only V-J combinations with frequency above 0.0001, covering 99.2% of repertoires, were analysed. The TCS score was defined as F50 (clonal expansion) divided by E x V (chaos), with BLOSUM62-based TCRdist calculated between CDR3 peptides within each V-J. Welch's t-statistics and random forest reduced fewer than 600 V-J features to fewer than 15, which were used in a naive Bayes classifier (R e1071). Using fastp trimming at Q25 and MiXCR clonotype assembly, TCRdb reanalyzed the public sequencing data and kept in-frame beta chains. CDR3 protein sequences are deduplicated, and each keeps its most common genes and DNA. Here the V and J calls rest on TCRdb's processing, not on the authors' analysis. In this sample the table shows a few hundred thousand distinct CDR3 sequences, 15% to 19% of which occur a single time. The ten largest clones take up about a quarter of the sample.

The CDR3 runs 17 amino acids, cysteine and phenylalanine included. Of the read, only the CDR3 DNA is kept; its 51 bases are in frame from base 1. Sequences SGHDN (CDR1) and FVKESK (CDR2) are obtained from the germline V gene. Trimming removed 4 bases from V and 3 bases from J; the gene matches leave 10 bases unexplained. This specimen belongs to a study of T cells in Graves' hyperthyroidism and ophthalmopathy (dated by TCRdb to between 2019 and 2020). About the investigation overall: Peripheral blood samples were taken at initial diagnosis, before any treatment was given. To identify distinguishing TCR V-J signatures, a discovery cohort of around 100 patients was used, comprising 43 with Graves' ophthalmopathy and about 59 with stable Graves' hyperthyroidism. Prospective prediction of ophthalmopathy was tested in an independent validation cohort of 18 to 20 hyperthyroidism patients and 17 patients who later progressed to ophthalmopathy. For training and testing, the 100 or so patients in the discovery cohort were randomly divided in a 7:3 ratio. The study also compared thyroid tissue and blood T-cell repertoires from more than 5 Graves' hyperthyroidism patients. Following sampling, methimazole starting at 30 mg daily was given to hyperthyroidism patients, and high-dose intravenous methylprednisolone was given to ophthalmopathy patients. TCR Vbeta CDR3 sequencing of some 140 peripheral blood samples (43 ophthalmopathy, some 75 hyperthyroidism and approximately 17 progressor patients) is reported in the paper. Study-wide conclusions, independent of this receptor: A model built on a 13 V-J signature distinguished ophthalmopathy from stable hyperthyroidism, reaching approximately 89% sensitivity and under 84% specificity in cross-validation and 80%/75% in testing. In validation, the model predicted progression to ophthalmopathy with approximately 71% sensitivity and around 72% specificity, a median of approximately 6.7 months before onset. No statistical method was used to set the sample size in advance, and investigators knew the group allocation. Blood samples also contained most of the expanded thyroid clonotypes (frequency above 0.001), which suggests that blood repertoires may reflect thyroid immune responses.

Hyperthyroidism patients were newly diagnosed, had a disease duration of under 2 months, and were aged 18 to 65 years. Patients with uncontrolled infections, other autoimmune diseases, pregnancy or lactation were excluded. Diagnoses were established on the basis of clinical symptoms, serum thyroxine and TRAb, thyroid ultrasound, and orbital computed tomography. Blood from progressor patients was collected at the time of first diagnosis with hyperthyroidism, before any ophthalmopathy symptoms had appeared. Ficoll-Paque density gradient centrifugation was used to isolate PBMCs from approximately 10 ml of fresh peripheral blood. Patients classed as progressors first received a Graves' hyperthyroidism diagnosis and then went on to develop ophthalmopathy during follow-up. Total RNA was extracted using Trizol reagent, and RNA quality was assessed on an Agilent 2100 Bioanalyzer.

The source material was blood. This clonotype originated in a woman aged 18 to 35 with Graves' hyperthyroidism that later progressed to Graves' ophthalmopathy. The chain is made from TRBV14 and TRBJ2-1; 9 junctional bases match TRBD2. At the DNA level, the sequence is TGTGCCAGCAGCCCTTTAGCGGGGGAGGTCCACTACAATGAGCAGTTCTTC. Translated, this is CASSPLAGEVHYNEQFF.